A single sample is the source of the 18 T cell receptor beta chains below, sequenced in a study of naive and memory T cell subsets. Study observations and caveats: Especially in CD8 cells, naive repertoires contained a few larger clonotypes, possibly CD45RA-re-expressing memory cells.

Two oligonucleotides, mixed equimolar, formed the beta constant-region primer covering TRBC1 and TRBC2. The ligated cDNA underwent four PCR rounds using SP2 and nested alpha and beta constant-region primers. MiXCR, run by TCRdb on the UMI-ligation and nested PCR reads, gives a single entry per CDR3 protein. The data hold tens of thousands of distinct CDR3 sequences, with about 11% observed a single time. Their antigens remain unidentified. Sample: naive CD4+ T cells from blood. The receptors here all came from a human donor in good health.

CDR3 nucleotides: TGTGCCAGCAGGCAAGGCGGGGGGCAGGGTTTCTTT. Amino acids: CASRQGGGQGFF. The rearrangement links TRBV28 to TRBJ1-1; a weak D match, TRBD1 (6 bases). V dropped 6 bases and J dropped 13 bases, with 18 bases sitting between them. Germline V lookup: CDR1 MDHEN, CDR2 SYDVKM. This CDR3 has 12 amino acids.

This clonotype was detected only a few times. This chain uses TRBV12-3 or TRBV12-4 with TRBJ2-3; TRBD2 is a possible D gene (5 bases). The CDR3 extends over 14 amino acids. The V end lost 3 bases, the J end lost 6 bases, and 13 bases lay between the germline ends. This chain's CDR3 is CASSFWVGEDTQYF. DNA for the CDR3: TGTGCCAGCAGTTTTTGGGTGGGAGAGGATACGCAGTATTTT.

This clonotype was counted ten times or more. The V call is TRBV11-1, the J call TRBJ2-2; the D is unclear. The length of the CDR3 is 14 residues. Deletions cut 1 base from V and 0 bases from J, with 3 bases between. Germline CDR1 reads SGHAT; CDR2 reads FQDESV (reference sequence). The CDR3 sequence: CASSLGANTGELFF. In DNA form, the CDR3 reads TGTGCCAGCAGCTTAGGGGCGAACACCGGGGAGCTGTTTTTT.

V usage is TRBV19 and J usage is TRBJ1-5, with 9 bases matching TRBD1. Germline V gene sequence: CDR1 LNHDA, CDR2 SQIVND (reference sequence). The CDR3 is 16 amino acids. J was trimmed by 2 bases and V by 3 bases; bases with no gene match: 5. CDR3 sequence reads: CASSMGQGTGNQPQHF. CDR3 nucleotide sequence: TGTGCCAGTAGTATGGGACAGGGTACTGGCAATCAGCCCCAGCATTTT.

V is TRBV30 and J is TRBJ2-7, with 9 bases fitting TRBD2. The germline V gene encodes CDR1 GTSNPN and CDR2 SVGIG (reference sequence). The CDR3 extends over 13 amino acids. Trimming cost V 2 bases and J 6 bases; bases outside gene matches: 5. The CDR3 region has the DNA TGTGCCTGGAGTTTAGCGGGAGTTGCCGAGCAGTACTTC. It codes for CAWSLAGVAEQYF.

The chain joins TRBV28 to TRBJ1-4; D gene uncertain. V shed 2 bases and J shed 0 bases, with 10 bases lying between them. CDR1 MDHEN and CDR2 SYDVKM come from the germline V gene. The length of the CDR3 is 16 residues. The CDR3 DNA is TGTGCCAGCAGTTTAATTTGGGAGGCAACTAATGAAAAACTGTTTTTT. Its translation: CASSLIWEATNEKLFF.

This clonotype has ten or more counts. This chain connects TRBV7-2 to TRBJ2-3; D may be TRBD1 (5 bases). CDR1 and CDR2 from the germline V gene are SGHTA and FQGNSA. The CDR3 has 16 amino acids. V was clipped by 2 bases and J by 0 bases, with 12 bases between them. The CDR3 spells CASSLLFRQSTDTQYF. The CDR3 bases are TGTGCCAGCAGCTTACTGTTTAGACAGAGCACAGATACGCAGTATTTT.

The table lists this clonotype with a few counts. The chain employs TRBV20-1 and TRBJ1-2; 8 positions agree with TRBD1. V trimming: 1 base; J trimming: 3 bases; junction bases outside the gene matches: 7. The CDR3 sequence is 15 residues long. The germline CDR1 and CDR2 sequences are DFQATT and SNEGSKA (reference sequence). The CDR3 sequence: CSARGPQGDYYGYTF. The DNA of the CDR3 is TGCAGTGCTAGAGGACCACAGGGGGATTACTATGGCTACACCTTC.

This clonotype was observed many times. The V gene is TRBV10-3, the J gene TRBJ2-7, with D possibly being TRBD2 (7 bases). From germline, CDR1 is ENHRY and CDR2 SYGVKD. The CDR3 is made up of 15 amino acids. The V end was cut by 4 bases, the J end by 6 bases, with 19 bases between. The CDR3 DNA sequence: TGTGCCATCAGTGTCTCTTTGGGGGGGCGAGGCGAGCAGTACTTC. Translating it yields CAISVSLGGRGEQYF.

Ten or more counts support this clonotype. The V gene is TRBV7-9, the J gene TRBJ1-1; TRBD1 aligns across 9 bases. The CDR3 extends over 17 amino acids. V dropped 5 bases and J dropped 0; count of bases not matched to a gene: 10. Germline-derived CDR1 and CDR2 are SEHNR and FQNEAQ (reference sequence). CDR3 in amino acids: CASSHAAGQGMNTEAFF. CDR3 sequence (DNA): TGTGCCAGCAGCCACGCCGCCGGACAGGGGATGAACACTGAAGCTTTCTTT.

CDR3 in amino acids: CAWSADRGLSGANVLTF. The CDR3, as DNA: TGTGCCTGGAGTGCGGACAGGGGGCTGTCTGGGGCCAACGTCCTGACTTTC. The V call is TRBV30, the J call TRBJ2-6; 11 positions match TRBD1. The ends lost 1 base at V and 1 base at J; junction bases unmatched: 3. CDR3 length equals 17 residues. In germline, CDR1 is GTSNPN, CDR2 SVGIG (reference sequence).

This rearrangement joins TRBV18 to TRBJ1-5; unclear D gene. V was clipped by 6 bases and J by 2 bases, with 14 bases between them. The CDR3 spans 15 residues. The germline CDR1 and CDR2 sequences are KGHSH and LQKENI. The CDR3 spells CASSQSRMGNQPQHF. The CDR3 nucleotides are TGTGCCAGCTCCCAAAGCCGGATGGGCAATCAGCCCCAGCATTTT. The full variable domain, completed using reference TRBV18 and TRBJ1-5, is NAGVMQNPRHLVRRRGQEARLRCSPMKGHSHVYWYRQLPEEGLKFMVYLQKENIIDESGMPKERFSAEFPKEGPSILRIQQVVRGDSAAYFCASSQSRMGNQPQHFGDGTRLSIL.

There are many counts of this clonotype. The rearrangement uses TRBV27 and TRBJ2-7; maybe TRBD1 (6 bases). CDR1 is MNHEY and CDR2 is SMNVEV in the germline V gene (reference sequence). This CDR3 is built from 15 residues. V was shortened by 2 bases and J by 3 bases, with 14 bases between the two germline ends. The CDR3: CASSLKGDADYEQYF. The CDR3 DNA sequence: TGTGCCAGCAGTTTAAAGGGGGACGCCGACTACGAGCAGTACTTC.

V usage is TRBV7-9 and J usage is TRBJ2-3; TRBD2 matches at 10 bases. After removal of 3 bases from V and 0 bases from J, the junction contained 15 bases not matched to a gene. The CDR3 runs to 20 residues. From germline, CDR1 is SEHNR and CDR2 FQNEAQ (reference sequence). The chain's CDR3 is CASSLVSGTSVPPSTDTQYF. The CDR3, as DNA: TGTGCCAGCAGCTTGGTGTCCGGGACTAGCGTACCCCCTAGCACAGATACGCAGTATTTT.

In its sample, this clonotype was seen many times. The chain employs TRBV7-9 and TRBJ2-1; D not resolved. V lost 6 bases and J 4 bases, leaving 7 bases between the germline ends. This CDR3 has 12 amino acids. The V gene's germline CDR1 is SEHNR and CDR2 FQNEAQ (reference sequence). The CDR3 here is CASSNPYNEQFF. In nucleotides, the CDR3 is TGTGCCAGCAGTAATCCGTACAATGAGCAGTTCTTC.

Ten or more counts support this clonotype. V gene TRBV5-1 combines with J gene TRBJ2-1; D is unresolved. The V end lost 3 bases, the J end lost 8 bases, and 6 bases lay between the germline ends. The CDR3 is 11 residues long. Per the germline V gene, CDR1 is SGHRS and CDR2 is YFSETQ. CDR3 in DNA: TGCGCCAGCAGCTCGACCGATGAGCAGTTCTTC. This gives the protein CASSSTDEQFF.

This clonotype was counted ten times or more. This chain joins TRBV24-1 and TRBJ2-2; either TRBD1 or TRBD2 may supply D (5 bases each). CDR3 length equals 15 residues. Germline loops: CDR1 KGHDR, CDR2 SFDVKD. V was shortened by 6 bases and J by 6 bases, with 16 bases between the two germline ends. The CDR3 region has the DNA TGTGCCACCAGTAACTCGGGGCAGGGAGCCGGGGAGCTGTTTTTT. Amino acids: CATSNSGQGAGELFF.

The rearrangement links TRBV28 to TRBJ1-6; maybe TRBD1 (5 bases). The length of the CDR3 is 17 residues. Trimming pared 5 bases from V and 5 bases from J, leaving 19 bases between. Germline assignment: CDR1 MDHEN and CDR2 SYDVKM. CDR3 residues: CASSPTRQGRNNSPLHF. The CDR3 DNA sequence: TGTGCCAGCAGTCCCACGCGGCAGGGTCGGAATAATTCACCCCTCCACTTT.